The sequence of this T cell receptor beta chain was determined in a study of cytomegalovirus exposure and HLA in healthy donors. For the study at large: Earlier, roughly 120 million unique TCR beta sequences were recovered from about 200 million T cells by an analysis. General study points: After further analysis at a later stage, 16,951 TCR beta sequences were associated with HLA alleles at 0.05 false discovery rate. A previous analysis found most TCR beta V segments productive roughly 90% or roughly 30% of the time. In a later analysis, TCR beta V- and J-gene trimming was associated with a missense DCLRE1C variant.

In the case of this clone: Its antigen is not known.

Primers: 60 Vbeta forward and 13 Jbeta reverse. Data came from immunoSEQ multiplex PCR; TCRdb stores just in-frame clones and leaves some out. The sample contains about 180,000 clones, 77% of which appear only once. Germline V lookup: CDR1 MNHEY, CDR2 SMNVEV (reference sequence). The CDR3 consists of 12 residues. V trimming: 7 bases; J trimming: 8 bases; junction bases outside the gene matches: 5. Material for sequencing was PBMCs. The V gene is TRBV27, the J gene TRBJ1-2, with 9 nucleotides matching TRBD1. This receptor was obtained from a man in his late teens or twenties in good health and CMV-seronegative. CDR3: CASIQGAGGYTF. The CDR3 DNA sequence: TGTGCCAGCATACAGGGGGCGGGAGGCTACACCTTC.